The 13 T cell receptor beta chains below come from one sample, sequenced in a study of cytomegalovirus exposure and HLA in healthy donors. PCR primers comprised 60 Vbeta and 13 Jbeta primers. Data came from immunoSEQ multiplex PCR; TCRdb stores just in-frame clones and leaves some out. The sample data list 70,000 to 80,000 clones. The sequencing input was PBMCs. All receptors come from a man aged 40-49 years in good health and CMV-seronegative.

The chain uses TRBV10-2 and TRBJ2-7; D might be TRBD2 (5 bases). CDR3 length equals 13 residues. Per germline, CDR1 WSHSY and CDR2 SAAADI. V was pared by 6 bases and J by 7 bases, with 16 bases between. Here the CDR3 DNA reads TGCGCCAGCAGAACCGGGCCCCCGGGGGAGCAGTACTTC. It translates to CASRTGPPGEQYF.

The chain carries TRBV19 and TRBJ1-2; perhaps TRBD1 as D (6 bases). V dropped 5 bases and J dropped 3 bases, with 19 bases sitting between them. Germline V gives CDR1 LNHDA, CDR2 SQIVND (reference sequence). There are 16 residues in the CDR3. The chain's CDR3 is CASSETGTPEDYGYTF. CDR3 sequence (DNA): TGTGCCAGTAGTGAGACCGGGACACCGGAGGACTATGGCTACACCTTC.

This sequence joins TRBV2 and TRBJ1-1, with D maybe TRBD1 (5 bases). This CDR3 is 15 amino acids long. Trimming removed 1 base at V and 4 bases at J, with 13 bases between. Germline CDR1 is SNHLY and CDR2 is FYNNEI. CDR3 sequence reads: CASSEVGQGGTEAFF. In DNA, the CDR3 is TGTGCCAGCAGTGAAGTAGGGCAGGGCGGCACTGAAGCTTTCTTT.

Worth noting for this clone: One end of the junction varies from germline; a read error may be responsible. V usage is TRBV7-7 and J usage is TRBJ2-7; a weak D match, TRBD1 (7 bases). CDR3 length: 14 amino acids. Germline values: CDR1 SSHAT, CDR2 FNYEAQ (reference sequence). CDR3 sequence reads: CASSQGQRGDEQYF. DNA for the CDR3: TGTGCTAGCAGCCAGGGACAGAGGGGGGACGAGCAGTACTTC.

The V and J genes are TRBV19 and TRBJ2-1, with D tentatively TRBD2 (5 bases). The germline V and J ends were trimmed by 3 bases and 4 bases, with 16 bases remaining between them. This CDR3 spans 16 amino acids. Germline CDR1 is LNHDA and CDR2 is SQIVND (reference sequence). CDR3 in DNA: TGTGCCAGTAGTATCGGAGGAGCTGGGCGTTACAATGAGCAGTTCTTC. Translating gives CASSIGGAGRYNEQFF.

The chain is built from TRBV28 and TRBJ2-5, with 10 bases identical to TRBD2. The CDR3 is made up of 11 amino acids. Per the germline V gene, CDR1 is MDHEN and CDR2 is SYDVKM. The CDR3 coding sequence is TGTGTAGCGGGGGGACAAGAGACCCAGTACTTC. Protein: CVAGGQETQYF. The full variable domain, its missing parts supplied by reference TRBV28 and TRBJ2-5, is DVKVTQSSRYLVKRTGEKVFLECVQDMDHENMFWYRQDPGLGLRLIYFSYDVKMKEKGDIPEGYSVSREKKERFSLILESASTNQTSMYLCVAGGQETQYFGPGTRLLVL.

J is TRBJ2-7 and V is TRBV7-9; maybe TRBD2 (7 bases). The length of the CDR3 is 16 residues. Germline V gene sequence: CDR1 SEHNR, CDR2 FQNEAQ (reference sequence). V was shortened by 1 base and J by 0 bases, with 13 bases between the two germline ends. The CDR3 sequence: CASSLVGGGASYEQYF. The CDR3 DNA reads as TGTGCCAGCAGCTTAGTGGGTGGGGGGGCCTCCTACGAGCAGTACTTC. Supplemented by reference TRBV7-9 and TRBJ2-7, the full variable domain reads DTGVSQNPRHKITKRGQNVTFRCDPISEHNRLYWYRQTLGQGPEFLTYFQNEAQLEKSRLLSDRFSAERPKGSFSTLEIQRTEQGDSAMYLCASSLVGGGASYEQYFGPGTRLTVT.

The chain links TRBV6-5 to TRBJ2-2, with 7 bases lining up with TRBD1. CDR1 is MNHEY, CDR2 SVGAGI, per germline. The V gene end was trimmed by 4 bases and the J gene end by 0 bases; junction bases not matched to a gene: 5. The CDR3 extends over 16 amino acids. CDR3 in amino acids: CASSSRGFANTGELFF. The CDR3 DNA sequence: TGTGCCAGCAGTTCCAGGGGGTTCGCGAACACCGGGGAGCTGTTTTTT.

The CDR3 nucleotides read TGTGCCAGCAGTGATAGTCAGGGGGCAGGGACTAAAGCTTTCTTT. This gives the protein CASSDSQGAGTKAFF. The gene calls are TRBV6-1 and TRBJ1-1; 8 nucleotides match TRBD1. Losses at the gene ends were 3 bases for V and 9 bases for J; bases not matched to a gene: 12. This CDR3 contains 15 residues. Germline V gene sequence: CDR1 MNHNS, CDR2 SASEGT.

The chain employs TRBV5-6 and TRBJ1-1; 7 nucleotides line up with TRBD1. After removal of 2 bases from V and 6 bases from J, the junction contained 7 bases not matched to a gene. Germline CDR1 and CDR2: SGHDT and YYEEEE. There are 14 residues in the CDR3. The CDR3, as DNA: TGTGCCAGCAGCTTCAACAGGGGCAGGGCTGAAGCTTTCTTT. Its protein is CASSFNRGRAEAFF.

This chain connects TRBV13 to TRBJ2-5, with D possibly matching TRBD2 (7 bases). V shed 4 bases and J shed 3 bases, with 24 bases lying between them. CDR1 PRHDT and CDR2 FYEKMQ come from the germline V gene (reference sequence). The CDR3 spans 18 residues. The CDR3 DNA reads as TGTGCCAGCAGCTCCCTGGGGGGGGCTCAGCCTATTAAAGAGACCCAGTACTTC. Its translation: CASSSLGGAQPIKETQYF.

The chain combines TRBV14 with TRBJ2-7; 9 positions agree with TRBD2. Trimming cost V 2 bases and J 3 bases; bases outside gene matches: 8. This CDR3 region has 16 residues. Germline V gene data show CDR1 as SGHDN and CDR2 as FVKESK. DNA of the CDR3: TGTGCCAGCAGCCAAATACCGGGACTAGCAAACTACGAGCAGTACTTC. This sequence encodes CASSQIPGLANYEQYF.

The V call is TRBV5-1, the J call TRBJ1-2; 8 bases agree with TRBD1. V shed 2 bases, J shed 6 bases, and the junction held 9 bases outside the gene matches. The CDR3 contains 15 residues. Per the germline V gene, CDR1 is SGHRS and CDR2 is YFSETQ. CDR3 sequence (DNA): TGCGCCAGCAGCTTAAATCCGGGACAGGTTGATGGCTACACCTTC. Protein: CASSLNPGQVDGYTF.